This T cell receptor (beta chain) came from a study of blood T cell repertoires in COVID-19. Method: immunoSEQ multiplex PCR; TCRdb's copy keeps in-frame clones and lacks some. The repertoire holds about 190,000 clones, with 80% to 90% as singletons. V gave up 4 bases and J gave up 7 bases, with 13 bases separating them. In germline, CDR1 is SGHTA, CDR2 FQGNSA. The CDR3 runs 13 residues. This sequence originates from a man under 40 with acute or convalescent COVID-19. The chain links TRBV7-2 to TRBJ1-1, with D tentatively TRBD1 (5 bases). Sequenced input: peripheral blood. The CDR3 here is CASSSQQAYEAFF. As DNA, the CDR3 is TGTGCCAGCAGCTCACAACAGGCGTATGAAGCTTTCTTT.